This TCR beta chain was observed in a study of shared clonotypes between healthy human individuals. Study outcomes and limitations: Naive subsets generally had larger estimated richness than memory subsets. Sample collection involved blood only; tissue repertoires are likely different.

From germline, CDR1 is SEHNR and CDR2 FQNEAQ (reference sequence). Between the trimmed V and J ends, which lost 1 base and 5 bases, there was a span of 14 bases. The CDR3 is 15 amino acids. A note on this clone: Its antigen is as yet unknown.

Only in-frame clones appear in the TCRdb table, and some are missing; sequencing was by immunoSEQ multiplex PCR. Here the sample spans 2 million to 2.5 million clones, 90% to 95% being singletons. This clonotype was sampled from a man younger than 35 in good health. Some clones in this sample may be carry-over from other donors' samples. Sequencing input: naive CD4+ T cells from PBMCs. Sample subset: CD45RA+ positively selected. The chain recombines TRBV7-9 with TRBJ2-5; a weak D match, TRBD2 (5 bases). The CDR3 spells CASSLGKDPGETQYF. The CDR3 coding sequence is TGTGCCAGCAGCTTAGGGAAGGACCCGGGGGAGACCCAGTACTTC.